This is a list of T cell receptor beta chains from one sample in a study of CD8+ T cells in alopecia areata. Sequencing was performed with immunoSEQ multiplex PCR; in TCRdb, only in-frame clones are kept and a portion is missing. The sample lists fewer than 250,000 clones; around three fifths were seen once. Sequencing was performed on CD4+ T cells sorted from blood, taken around week 50, from a patient treated with tofacitinib. Receptor source: a human donor with alopecia areata. Both conserved end residues are part of each CDR3. A D gene is named only where the DNA matches it firmly. Clone sizes are given selectively: once, few, many, or a class where the clone is expanded.

j_call,d_call,v_call,clone_size,cdr3_aa,cdr3_nt
TRBJ2-7,TRBD2,TRBV7-2,NA,CASSLKGLAGSEQYF,TGTGCCAGCAGCTTAAAGGGACTAGCGGGGTCCGAGCAGTACTTC
TRBJ1-5,NA,TRBV19,once,CASSILDQPQHF,TGTGCCAGTAGTATCTTGGATCAGCCCCAGCATTTT
TRBJ1-5,NA,TRBV29-1,once,CSVALSLVEPQHF,TGCAGCGTTGCTTTATCTCTTGTCGAGCCCCAGCATTTT
TRBJ1-1,TRBD1,TRBV29-1,few,CSVPGQLEAFF,TGCAGCGTGCCGGGACAGCTTGAAGCTTTCTTT
TRBJ2-5,NA,TRBV29-1,NA,CSVDRRGEVGTQYF,TGCAGCGTTGACCGGAGAGGGGAAGTTGGGACCCAGTACTTC
TRBJ1-2,NA,TRBV2,few,CASSPTLNYGYTF,TGTGCCAGCAGTCCGACCCTTAACTATGGCTACACCTTC
TRBJ1-2,NA,TRBV4-3,NA,CASSQETGYGYTF,TGCGCCAGCAGCCAAGAGACGGGATATGGCTACACCTTC
TRBJ1-2,NA,TRBV2,NA,CASTEEGAGYTF,TGTGCCAGCACCGAGGAAGGGGCTGGCTACACCTTC
TRBJ2-7,TRBD1,TRBV30,few,CAWGDRGHEQYF,TGTGCCTGGGGCGACAGGGGCCACGAGCAGTACTTC
TRBJ2-1,NA,TRBV14,once,CASSQVFYEQFF,TGTGCCAGCAGCCAAGTTTTTTATGAGCAGTTCTTC
TRBJ1-6,NA,TRBV6-1,NA,CASSASTSTGIGSPLHF,TGTGCCAGCAGTGCGTCGACCTCAACAGGGATTGGTTCACCCCTCCACTTT
TRBJ2-3,NA,TRBV20-1,NA,CSARATDTQYF,TGCAGTGCTAGGGCCACAGATACGCAGTATTTT
TRBJ1-2,NA,TRBV7-8,few,CASSFETQTEGYTF,TGTGCCAGCAGCTTCGAGACCCAAACAGAGGGCTACACCTTC
TRBJ2-6,NA,TRBV7-9,once,CASSFPREPGANVLTF,TGTGCCAGCAGCTTCCCCAGGGAACCTGGGGCCAACGTCCTGACTTTC
TRBJ1-1,NA,TRBV5-1,NA,CASSLASGIMNTEAFF,TGCGCCAGCAGCTTGGCCTCAGGGATAATGAACACTGAAGCTTTCTTT
TRBJ2-4,NA,TRBV29-1,once,CSVIAADKNIQYF,TGCAGCGTCATAGCGGCAGACAAAAACATTCAGTACTTC
TRBJ1-6,TRBD1,TRBV5-1,NA,CASRHSTGTANSPLHF,TGCGCCAGCAGGCATTCTACCGGGACAGCGAATTCACCCCTCCACTTT
TRBJ2-2,NA,TRBV6-6,NA,CASMKALGNTGELFF,TGTGCCAGTATGAAAGCGCTAGGAAACACCGGGGAGCTGTTTTTT
TRBJ2-1,NA,TRBV5-1,NA,CASSLRDALTNEQFF,TGCGCCAGCAGCTTGCGGGACGCGCTAACCAATGAGCAGTTCTTC
TRBJ1-2,NA,TRBV5-1,NA,CASSLANYGYTF,TGCGCCAGCAGCTTGGCTAACTATGGCTACACCTTC
TRBJ1-1,NA,TRBV29-1,NA,CSVGPYTEAFF,TGCAGCGTCGGCCCTTACACTGAAGCTTTCTTT
TRBJ1-5,NA,TRBV30,NA,CAWSWGGRGNQPQHF,TGTGCCTGGAGTTGGGGGGGGCGAGGGAATCAGCCCCAGCATTTT
TRBJ1-1,NA,TRBV5-6,NA,CASSLGADYQAFF,TGTGCCAGCAGCTTGGGGGCGGACTACCAAGCTTTCTTT
TRBJ2-1,NA,TRBV5-4,NA,CASSFGTGDNEQFF,TGTGCCAGCAGCTTTGGGACCGGAGACAATGAGCAGTTCTTC
TRBJ2-1,TRBD1,TRBV25-1,NA,CASSEWGGTGSDNEQFF,TGTGCCAGCAGTGAATGGGGGGGGACAGGGAGTGACAATGAGCAGTTCTTC
TRBJ2-3,NA,TRBV5-1,NA,CASSVVSRTDTQYF,TGCGCCAGCAGCGTGGTCTCCAGGACAGATACGCAGTATTTT
TRBJ1-4,NA,TRBV30,NA,CAWSPPAGNEKLFF,TGTGCCTGGAGTCCTCCGGCAGGGAATGAAAAACTGTTTTTT
TRBJ2-3,TRBD2,TRBV6-1,NA,CASSEAGGTQYF,TGTGCCAGCAGTGAAGCGGGAGGGACGCAGTATTTT
TRBJ2-4,NA,TRBV5-6,NA,CASSSPGLNIQYF,TGTGCCAGCAGCTCCCCGGGACTAAACATTCAGTACTTC
TRBJ2-7,NA,TRBV7-2,NA,CASSRGLEQYF,TGTGCCAGCAGCCGAGGTTTAGAGCAGTACTTC
TRBJ2-4,NA,TRBV19,NA,CASSSHTRRGNIQYF,TGTGCCAGTAGTAGTCACACTCGGAGAGGAAACATTCAGTACTTC
TRBJ2-1,NA,TRBV7-2,NA,CASSLFQGTSDNEQFF,TGTGCCAGCAGCTTATTCCAGGGGACCTCAGACAATGAGCAGTTCTTC
TRBJ2-3,NA,TRBV5-6,once,CASSLVGSTDTQYF,TGTGCCAGCAGCTTGGTTGGGTCCACAGATACGCAGTATTTT
TRBJ1-5,NA,TRBV25-1,few,CASSEPRVDQPQHF,TGTGCCAGCAGTGAACCCAGGGTGGACCAGCCCCAGCATTTT
TRBJ2-7,NA,TRBV7-2,NA,CASSSPYEQYF,TGTGCCAGCAGCAGTCCCTACGAGCAGTACTTC
TRBJ2-5,NA,TRBV5-1,NA,CASSWERSGETQYF,TGCGCCAGCAGCTGGGAGAGATCGGGGGAGACCCAGTACTTC
TRBJ1-2,NA,TRBV5-1,NA,CASSRSLDYGYTF,TGCGCCAGCAGCCGGTCTTTAGATTATGGCTACACCTTC
TRBJ2-7,TRBD1,TRBV7-8,NA,CASGPGTGQGVTGRYF,TGTGCCAGCGGTCCAGGGACGGGCCAGGGGGTTACCGGTCGGTACTTC
TRBJ2-3,NA,TRBV4-3,NA,CASSQDAAGRTDTQYF,TGCGCCAGCAGCCAAGACGCCGCGGGGAGGACAGATACGCAGTATTTT
TRBJ2-3,TRBD2,TRBV29-1,few,CSVEGRGGRDTQYF,TGCAGCGTTGAGGGCCGCGGGGGTAGAGATACGCAGTATTTT
TRBJ1-1,TRBD1,TRBV30,NA,CAWSPDRGTEAFF,TGTGCCTGGAGCCCGGACAGGGGGACTGAAGCTTTCTTT
TRBJ2-2,TRBD1,TRBV4-3,NA,CASSQGGQQAAGELFF,TGCGCCAGCAGCCAAGGGGGACAGCAGGCCGCCGGGGAGCTGTTTTTT
TRBJ1-6,NA,TRBV6-1,NA,CASSGTGAGGSPLHF,TGTGCCAGCAGTGGGACCGGGGCCGGTGGTTCACCCCTCCACTTT
TRBJ2-3,NA,TRBV29-1,NA,CSVGLGASTDTQYF,TGCAGCGTTGGGCTCGGGGCGTCCACAGATACGCAGTATTTT
TRBJ1-2,NA,TRBV5-1,few,CASSLGSGDYGYTF,TGCGCCAGCAGCTTGGGAAGCGGGGACTATGGCTACACCTTC
TRBJ1-1,NA,TRBV29-1,NA,CSVSLLGGNTEAFF,TGCAGCGTCTCCCTATTGGGGGGGAACACTGAAGCTTTCTTT
TRBJ1-5,TRBD1,TRBV6-5,few,CASSPSGGQGQPQHF,TGTGCCAGCAGTCCGTCTGGGGGACAGGGGCAGCCCCAGCATTTT
TRBJ2-2,TRBD1,TRBV29-1,NA,CSVPSGQGNTGELFF,TGCAGCGTTCCATCCGGACAGGGGAACACCGGGGAGCTGTTTTTT
TRBJ2-3,NA,TRBV30,NA,CAWGNWDTQYF,TGTGCCTGGGGAAATTGGGATACGCAGTATTTT
TRBJ2-4,TRBD2,TRBV29-1,few,CSVQGTSGGKAKNIQYF,TGCAGCGTACAGGGGACTAGCGGGGGTAAAGCCAAAAACATTCAGTACTTC
TRBJ2-3,NA,TRBV13,NA,CASSSRVIGTDTQYF,TGTGCCAGCAGCTCAAGGGTCATTGGAACAGATACGCAGTATTTT
TRBJ2-1,TRBD2,TRBV7-8,NA,CASSRSGGESYNEQFF,TGTGCCAGCAGCCGTAGCGGGGGGGAGTCCTACAATGAGCAGTTCTTC
TRBJ2-3,NA,TRBV2,NA,CASSDWEVASDTQYF,TGTGCCAGCAGTGACTGGGAAGTGGCATCAGATACGCAGTATTTT
TRBJ1-1,TRBD1,TRBV5-1,few,CASSPDRGGGEAFF,TGCGCCAGCAGCCCCGACAGGGGCGGTGGTGAAGCTTTCTTT
TRBJ1-6,NA,TRBV5-5,NA,CASSLTGRVESPLHF,TGTGCCAGCAGCTTGACCGGCAGGGTGGAATCACCCCTCCACTTT
TRBJ1-2,NA,TRBV27,NA,CASSLSWTEPYGYTF,TGTGCCAGCAGTTTATCGTGGACGGAACCATATGGCTACACCTTC
TRBJ1-2,NA,TRBV30,NA,CAWMVPGYGYTF,TGTGCCTGGATGGTCCCGGGCTATGGCTACACCTTC
TRBJ2-2,NA,TRBV5-1,NA,CASSYNPLGETGELFF,TGCGCCAGCAGCTATAACCCATTGGGGGAGACCGGGGAGCTGTTTTTT
TRBJ2-6,TRBD1,TRBV11-2,NA,CASSKRTGYGANVLTF,TGTGCCAGCAGCAAGAGGACAGGGTATGGGGCCAACGTCCTGACTTTC